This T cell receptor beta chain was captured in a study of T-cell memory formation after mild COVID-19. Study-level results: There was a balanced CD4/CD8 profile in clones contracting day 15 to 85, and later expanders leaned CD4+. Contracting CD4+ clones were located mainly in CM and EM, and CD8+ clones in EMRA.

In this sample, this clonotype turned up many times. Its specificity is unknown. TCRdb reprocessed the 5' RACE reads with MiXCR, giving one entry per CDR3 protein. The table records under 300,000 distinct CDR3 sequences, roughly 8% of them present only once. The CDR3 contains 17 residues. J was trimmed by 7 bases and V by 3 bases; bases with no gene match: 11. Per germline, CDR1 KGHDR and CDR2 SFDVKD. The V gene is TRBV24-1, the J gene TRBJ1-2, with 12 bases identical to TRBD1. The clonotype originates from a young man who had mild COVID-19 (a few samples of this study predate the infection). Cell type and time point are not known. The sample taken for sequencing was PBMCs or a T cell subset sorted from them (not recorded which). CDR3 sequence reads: CATSDRVSGTGGIGYTF. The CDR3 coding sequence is TGTGCCACCAGTGATCGAGTGTCCGGGACAGGGGGCATTGGCTACACCTTC.